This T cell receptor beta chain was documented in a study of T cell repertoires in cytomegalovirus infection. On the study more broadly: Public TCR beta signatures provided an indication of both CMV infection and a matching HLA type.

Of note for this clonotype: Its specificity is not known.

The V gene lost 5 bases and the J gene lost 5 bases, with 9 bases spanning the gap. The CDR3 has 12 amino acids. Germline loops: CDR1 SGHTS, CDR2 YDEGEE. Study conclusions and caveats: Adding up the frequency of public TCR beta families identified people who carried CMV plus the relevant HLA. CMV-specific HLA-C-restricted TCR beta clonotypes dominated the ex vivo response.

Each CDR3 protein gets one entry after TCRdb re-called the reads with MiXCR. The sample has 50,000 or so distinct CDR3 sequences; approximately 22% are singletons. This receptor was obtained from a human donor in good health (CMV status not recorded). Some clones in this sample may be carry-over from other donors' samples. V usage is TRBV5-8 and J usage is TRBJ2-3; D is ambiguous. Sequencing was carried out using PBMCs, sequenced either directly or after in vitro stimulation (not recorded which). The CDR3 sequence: CASRRPGDTQYF. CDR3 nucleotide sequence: TGTGCCAGCAGACGTCCAGGAGATACGCAGTATTTT.